Below, 18 T cell receptor beta chains from the same sample are listed, as sequenced in a study of blood T cell repertoires in COVID-19. Clones were read by immunoSEQ multiplex PCR, and TCRdb kept only the in-frame ones, dropping some. The sample holds a few hundred thousand clones, roughly 84% seen once. Sequences were obtained from PBMCs or T cells enriched from blood (not recorded which). These receptors were obtained from a young man in a cohort exposed to, infected with or recovered from COVID-19 (not recorded which).

The chain carries TRBV5-4 and TRBJ2-3; 9 bases map to TRBD2. The ends lost 4 bases at V and 6 bases at J; junction bases unmatched: 9. This CDR3 is 15 amino acids long. CDR1 and CDR2 (germline): SGHNT, YYREEE (reference sequence). CDR3 amino acids: CASSPGLALGDTQYF. DNA for the CDR3: TGTGCCAGCAGCCCAGGACTAGCGCTAGGGGATACGCAGTATTTT.

J is TRBJ2-3 and V is TRBV3-1 (or the pseudogene TRBV3-2); 8 bases match TRBD1. Per germline, CDR1 LGHDT and CDR2 YNNKEL (reference sequence). The CDR3 contains 17 residues. V gave up 0 bases and J gave up 2 bases; unmatched junction bases: 7. The CDR3: CASSQDCQGAATDTQYF. CDR3 DNA sequence: TGTGCCAGCAGCCAAGATTGCCAGGGGGCGGCCACAGATACGCAGTATTTT.

The V call is TRBV7-9, the J call TRBJ1-6; D not certain. The germline gives CDR1 SEHNR, CDR2 FQNEAQ (reference sequence). The CDR3 totals 12 residues. V lost 6 bases to trimming and J lost 12 bases, with 12 bases between them. CDR3 sequence (DNA): TGTGCCAGCAGACTCGACCGGAGACCCCTCCACTTT. Its translation: CASRLDRRPLHF.

The chain carries TRBV28 and TRBJ1-2, with 10 bases identical to TRBD1. Germline values: CDR1 MDHEN, CDR2 SYDVKM. The CDR3 is made up of 11 amino acids. With 11 bases clipped from V and 5 bases from J, the junction kept 2 bases outside the gene matches. The CDR3 bases are TGTGCCGGACAGGGGGGATATGGCTACACCTTC. It is translated as CAGQGGYGYTF.

The genes are TRBV28 and TRBJ2-1; 8 bases map to TRBD2. This CDR3 contains 16 residues. The germline V gene has CDR1 MDHEN and CDR2 SYDVKM. The trim removed 3 bases at V and 4 bases at J, leaving 8 bases unmatched. CDR3 in amino acids: CASSFYGTRAYNEQFF. The CDR3 bases are TGTGCCAGCAGTTTTTACGGGACTAGGGCTTACAATGAGCAGTTCTTC. Together with reference TRBV28 and TRBJ2-1, the CDR3 gives the full variable domain: DVKVTQSSRYLVKRTGEKVFLECVQDMDHENMFWYRQDPGLGLRLIYFSYDVKMKEKGDIPEGYSVSREKKERFSLILESASTNQTSMYLCASSFYGTRAYNEQFFGPGTRLTVL.

In its sample, this clone was seen once. The chain joins TRBV3-1 (or the pseudogene TRBV3-2) to TRBJ2-2; TRBD2 matches 8 bases. V gave up 4 bases and J gave up 4 bases; unmatched junction bases: 5. Germline V gene data show CDR1 as LGHDT and CDR2 as YNNKEL (reference sequence). The CDR3 is 15 amino acids. The CDR3 DNA is TGTGCCAGCAGCCCACTAGCGGTGGTCACCGGGGAGCTGTTTTTT. Translating it yields CASSPLAVVTGELFF.

The V call is TRBV29-1, the J call TRBJ1-4; 7 bases match TRBD1. V lost 0 bases, J lost 10 bases, and 14 bases stayed unmatched. The CDR3 extends over 16 amino acids. Germline V gene sequence: CDR1 SQVTM, CDR2 ANQGSEA. The CDR3 reads CSVEDRGTDGKGKLFF. The CDR3, as DNA: TGCAGCGTTGAAGATCGCGGGACAGATGGGAAGGGAAAACTGTTTTTT.

This chain joins TRBV11-3 and TRBJ2-5, with 7 bases lining up with TRBD2. Trimming took 5 bases from V and 5 from J; bases not matched to a gene: 17. CDR1 is SGHNT and CDR2 is YENEEA in the germline V gene. CDR3 length: 17 amino acids. CDR3 sequence: CASSPLGGSILLETQYF. The CDR3 region has the DNA TGTGCCAGCAGCCCTTTGGGCGGGAGTATTTTGTTGGAGACCCAGTACTTC.

J is TRBJ1-2 and V is TRBV19; D not certain. This CDR3 spans 14 amino acids. The germline V gene encodes CDR1 LNHDA and CDR2 SQIVND (reference sequence). Between the trimmed V and J ends, which lost 8 bases and 0 bases, there was a span of 13 bases. As DNA, the CDR3 is TGTGCCAGTGCCTCAGAACGAACTAACTATGGCTACACCTTC. Translated, it gives CASASERTNYGYTF.

The chain couples TRBV28 to TRBJ2-7; D uncertain. The CDR3 consists of 14 residues. V was pared by 6 bases and J by 3 bases, with 15 bases between. Germline V gene data show CDR1 as MDHEN and CDR2 as SYDVKM. CDR3 bases: TGTGCCAGCAGGCCCCCTGGGTCGGGCTACGAGCAGTACTTC. Translating it yields CASRPPGSGYEQYF.

The genes are TRBV10-3 and TRBJ2-7, with 7 bases fitting TRBD1. CDR1 and CDR2 (germline): ENHRY, SYGVKD. The CDR3 runs 16 residues. The V gene end was trimmed by 6 bases and the J gene end by 2 bases; junction bases not matched to a gene: 13. The CDR3 DNA is TGTGCCATCAGCGACCCCGCGGACAGGTTTGCCTACGAGCAGTACTTC. Amino acid sequence: CAISDPADRFAYEQYF.

This clone appeared a single time. The genes are TRBV9 and TRBJ1-2; possible D gene TRBD1, 5 bases. The CDR3 sequence is 13 residues long. Trimming cost V 0 bases and J 7 bases, with 10 bases left between them. The germline V gene has CDR1 SGDLS and CDR2 YYNGEE. The CDR3 region is CASSVGRVGGYTF. In DNA form, the CDR3 reads TGTGCCAGCAGCGTAGGCAGGGTGGGTGGCTACACCTTC.

J is TRBJ1-6 and V is TRBV13; 7 bases align to TRBD1. CDR1 PRHDT and CDR2 FYEKMQ come from the germline V gene (reference sequence). The CDR3 has 15 residues. V lost 4 bases and J lost 2; bases outside the gene matches: 2. The CDR3, as DNA: TGTGCCAGCAGCTCGGGGACAGCCTATAATTCACCCCTCCACTTT. This sequence encodes CASSSGTAYNSPLHF.

The chain uses TRBV5-1 and TRBJ2-3; the D is unclear. V gave up 0 bases and J gave up 3 bases, with 14 bases separating them. The CDR3 contains 16 residues. Germline V gives CDR1 SGHRS, CDR2 YFSETQ. In nucleotides, the CDR3 is TGCGCCAGCAGCTTGGTTGATTTTGGTGCGACAGATACGCAGTATTTT. Protein product: CASSLVDFGATDTQYF.

This clone has only one observation. The V call is TRBV11-2, the J call TRBJ2-3, with 12 bases aligning to TRBD2. After removal of 5 bases from V and 6 bases from J, the junction contained 6 bases not matched to a gene. Germline V gene data show CDR1 as SGHAT and CDR2 as FQNNGV. This CDR3 has 15 amino acids. In DNA, the CDR3 is TGTGCCAGCAGCACACTAGCGGGAGGTGCGGATACGCAGTATTTT. It translates to CASSTLAGGADTQYF.

CDR3 region: CASSLYSGNTGELFF. In nucleotides, the CDR3 is TGTGCCAGCAGTTTATACAGCGGAAACACCGGGGAGCTGTTTTTT. The chain carries TRBV27 and TRBJ2-2; possible D gene TRBD2, 5 bases. CDR3 length: 15 amino acids. Germline values: CDR1 MNHEY, CDR2 SMNVEV (reference sequence). Trimming removed 1 base at V and 2 bases at J, with 8 bases between.

Turning to this clone: A much larger clone differs from this one at a single base, so this may be a read error. The chain is built from TRBV5-4 and TRBJ1-6; 7 nucleotides match TRBD1. V was clipped by 3 bases and J by 7 bases; unmatched bases: 4. This CDR3 spans 14 amino acids. The germline CDR1 and CDR2 sequences are SGHNT and YYREEE (reference sequence). The CDR3 nucleotides read TGTGCCAGCAGCTCCGGACAGGTGAATTCACCCCTCCACTTT. It encodes CASSSGQVNSPLHF.

The chain links TRBV5-1 to TRBJ1-4, with 7 positions matching TRBD1. This CDR3 spans 12 amino acids. The J segment lost 7 bases and the V segment lost 4 bases, leaving 1 base of the junction unmatched. Germline loops: CDR1 SGHRS, CDR2 YFSETQ. CDR3 loop: CASSPGGEKLFF. In DNA, the CDR3 is TGCGCCAGCAGCCCAGGGGGTGAAAAACTGTTTTTT.